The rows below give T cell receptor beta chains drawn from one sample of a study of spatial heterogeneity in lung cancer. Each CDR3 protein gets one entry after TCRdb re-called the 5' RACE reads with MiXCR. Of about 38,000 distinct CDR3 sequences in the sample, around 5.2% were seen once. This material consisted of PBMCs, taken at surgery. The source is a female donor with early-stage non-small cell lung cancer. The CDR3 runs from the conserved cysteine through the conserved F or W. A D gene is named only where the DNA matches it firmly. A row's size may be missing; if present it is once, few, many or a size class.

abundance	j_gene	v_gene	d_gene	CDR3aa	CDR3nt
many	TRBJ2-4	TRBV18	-	CASSPPSLAKNIQYF	TGTGCCAGCTCACCACCGTCGCTAGCCAAAAACATTCAGTACTTC
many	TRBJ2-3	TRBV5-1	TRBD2	CASSLTLAGVDTQYF	TGCGCCAGCAGCTTGACCCTAGCGGGGGTGGATACGCAGTATTTT
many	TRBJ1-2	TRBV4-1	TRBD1	CASSQGPGQGGGYTF	TGCGCCAGCAGCCAAGGCCCGGGACAGGGGGGCGGCTACACCTTC
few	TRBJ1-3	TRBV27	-	CASSFDSNRGNTIYF	TGTGCCAGCAGTTTCGACAGCAACCGTGGAAACACCATATATTTT
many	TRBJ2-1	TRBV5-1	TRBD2	CASSLGLAGGPLDEQFF	TGCGCCAGCAGCTTGGGGCTAGCGGGGGGGCCCCTGGACGAGCAGTTCTTC
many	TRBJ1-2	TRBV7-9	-	CASSLGSAGYGYTF	TGTGCCAGCAGCTTAGGTTCCGCCGGCTATGGTTACACCTTC
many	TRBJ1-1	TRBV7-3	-	CASGDSPDEAFF	TGTGCCAGCGGAGACTCCCCAGATGAAGCTTTCTTT
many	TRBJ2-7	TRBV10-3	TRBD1	CAISESTGGPYEQYF	TGTGCCATCAGTGAATCTACAGGGGGCCCCTACGAGCAGTACTTC
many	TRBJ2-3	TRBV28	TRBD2	CASSSTSPDTQYF	TGTGCCAGCAGTTCGACTAGCCCAGATACGCAGTATTTT
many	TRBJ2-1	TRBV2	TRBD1	CASRVGQVYNEQFF	TGTGCCAGCAGGGTCGGACAGGTCTACAATGAGCAGTTCTTC
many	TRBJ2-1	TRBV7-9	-	CASSEDGNNEQFF	TGTGCCAGCAGCGAAGACGGGAACAATGAGCAGTTCTTC
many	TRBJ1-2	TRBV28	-	CAISNYGYTF	TGTGCAATATCTAACTATGGCTACACCTTC
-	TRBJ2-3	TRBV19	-	CASSKRGAADTQYF	TGTGCCAGTAGTAAAAGGGGGGCTGCAGATACGCAGTATTTT
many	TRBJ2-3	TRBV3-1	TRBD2	CASSHAWAAGADTQYF	TGTGCCAGCAGCCACGCGTGGGCGGCGGGGGCAGATACGCAGTATTTT
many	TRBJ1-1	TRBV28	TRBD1	CASSSYTGTGPTEAFF	TGTGCCAGCAGTTCCTACACCGGGACAGGGCCCACTGAAGCTTTCTTT
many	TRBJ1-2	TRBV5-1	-	CASSDGQNYGYTF	TGCGCCAGCAGCGACGGACAGAACTATGGCTACACCTTC
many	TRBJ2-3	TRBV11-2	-	CASTLEGTRTDTQYF	TGTGCCAGCACTCTCGAAGGGACCAGGACAGATACGCAGTATTTT
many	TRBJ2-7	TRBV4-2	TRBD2	CASSPPRSGGLSYEQYF	TGTGCCAGCAGCCCCCCAAGATCGGGAGGCCTCTCCTACGAGCAGTACTTC
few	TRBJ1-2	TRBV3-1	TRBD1	CASSQTRTGGGYGYTF	TGTGCCAGCAGCCAGACTAGGACAGGGGGCGGCTATGGCTACACCTTC
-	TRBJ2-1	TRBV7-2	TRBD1	CASSFVMGQGGRYNEQFF	TGTGCCAGCAGCTTCGTCATGGGACAGGGGGGCCGCTACAATGAGCAGTTCTTC
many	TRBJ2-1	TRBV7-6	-	CASSPTRAAVDNEQFF	TGTGCCAGCAGCCCCACGAGGGCCGCTGTGGACAATGAGCAGTTCTTC
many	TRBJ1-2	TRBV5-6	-	CASSLREGGTF	TGTGCCAGCAGCCTGAGGGAAGGTGGCACCTTC
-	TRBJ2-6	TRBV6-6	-	CASSNSGANVLTF	TGTGCCAGCAGTAACTCTGGGGCCAACGTCCTGACTTTC
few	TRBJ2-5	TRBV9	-	CASSVGAPSETQYF	TGTGCCAGCAGCGTAGGAGCCCCCTCAGAGACCCAGTACTTC
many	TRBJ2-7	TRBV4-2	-	CASSQSSATEQYF	TGTGCCAGCAGCCAGTCCTCAGCGACCGAGCAGTACTTC
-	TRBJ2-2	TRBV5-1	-	CASSLDTDNTGELFF	TGCGCCAGCAGCTTGGACACGGATAACACCGGGGAGCTGTTTTTT
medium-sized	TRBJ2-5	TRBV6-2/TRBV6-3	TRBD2	CASSPLAGGGETQYF	TGTGCCAGCAGTCCACTAGCGGGGGGAGGAGAGACCCAGTACTTC
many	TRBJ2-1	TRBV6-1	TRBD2	CASSATSGASNNEQFF	TGTGCCAGCAGTGCGACTAGCGGGGCCTCTAACAATGAGCAGTTCTTC
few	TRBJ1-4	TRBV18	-	CASSPPSLNEKLFF	TGTGCCAGCTCACCGCCATCCCTGAATGAAAAACTGTTTTTT
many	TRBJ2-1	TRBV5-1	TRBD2	CASSPGLAGGYNEQFF	TGCGCCAGCAGCCCGGGACTAGCGGGGGGCTACAATGAGCAGTTCTTC
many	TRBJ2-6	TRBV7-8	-	CASSLPRARSGANVLTF	TGTGCCAGCAGCTTACCCCGGGCCCGCTCTGGGGCCAACGTCCTGACTTTC
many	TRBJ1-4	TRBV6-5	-	CASSSGGLTNEKLFF	TGTGCCAGCAGTTCGGGCGGCCTCACTAATGAAAAACTGTTTTTT
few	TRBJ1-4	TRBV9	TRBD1	CASSVTGQATNEKLFF	TGTGCCAGCAGCGTCACGGGACAGGCAACTAATGAAAAACTGTTTTTT
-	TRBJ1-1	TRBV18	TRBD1	CASSPPIQGANTEAFF	TGTGCCAGCTCACCTCCAATACAGGGGGCAAACACTGAAGCTTTCTTT
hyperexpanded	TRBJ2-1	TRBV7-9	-	CASSPTSPGWNEQFF	TGTGCCAGCAGCCCTACGTCCCCCGGGTGGAATGAGCAGTTCTTC
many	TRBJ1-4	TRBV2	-	CASSAGTNEKLFF	TGTGCCAGCAGTGCCGGGACTAATGAAAAACTGTTTTTT
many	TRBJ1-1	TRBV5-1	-	CASSSTGFPEAFF	TGCGCCAGCAGCTCTACAGGTTTTCCTGAAGCTTTCTTT
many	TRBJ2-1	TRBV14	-	CASSQVGGISYNEQFF	TGTGCCAGCAGCCAAGTAGGTGGGATCTCCTACAATGAGCAGTTCTTC
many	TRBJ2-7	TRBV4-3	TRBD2	CASSQELAGGRYEQYF	TGCGCCAGCAGCCAAGAGTTGGCGGGGGGCCGCTACGAGCAGTACTTC
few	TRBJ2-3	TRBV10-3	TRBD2	CAISESGLASPTDTQYF	TGTGCCATCAGTGAGTCGGGACTAGCGTCCCCCACAGATACGCAGTATTTT